One sample yielded the 16 T cell receptor beta chains listed below, sequenced in a study of CD8 T cells in ankylosing spondylitis. TCRdb fed the 5' RACE reads into MiXCR, producing one record per CDR3 protein. The sample lists some 130,000 distinct CDR3 sequences, roughly 11% seen once, with roughly 4.3% in the top ten. The sample comprised blood, either unsorted or a sorted T cell fraction (not recorded which). Receptor source: a female donor with ankylosing spondylitis or in good health (not recorded which).

Ten or more counts support this clonotype. The J gene is TRBJ1-1, the V gene TRBV2; D unresolved. Trimming took 3 bases from V and 5 from J, leaving 19 bases between them. The germline gives CDR1 SNHLY, CDR2 FYNNEI. CDR3 size: 16 residues. The CDR3 loop reads CASSDGRRWDLTEAFF. CDR3 DNA sequence: TGTGCCAGCAGTGATGGGAGGAGGTGGGATTTAACTGAAGCTTTCTTT.

This clonotype was detected many times. The chain joins TRBV7-2 to TRBJ2-1, with D perhaps matching TRBD2 (5 bases). The V gene lost 1 base and the J gene lost 5 bases, with 12 bases spanning the gap. CDR1 and CDR2 (germline): SGHTA, FQGNSA. The CDR3 totals 15 residues. The CDR3 DNA follows: TGTGCCAGCAGCTTAGGAGGGTTCGGAAACAATGAGCAGTTCTTC. Translated, it gives CASSLGGFGNNEQFF.

This clonotype was seen many times. The rearrangement links TRBV6-1 to TRBJ2-1; TRBD2 might be the D (5 bases). Germline V CDR1 and CDR2: MNHNS, SASEGT. This CDR3 region has 13 residues. The V gene lost 6 bases and the J gene lost 9 bases, with 15 bases spanning the gap. CDR3 coding DNA: TGTGCCAGCAGGCCACCAGAGGGCCCTGAGCAGTTCTTC. Amino acid sequence: CASRPPEGPEQFF.

This clonotype was observed many times. This chain joins TRBV27 and TRBJ2-3; 11 nucleotides agree with TRBD2. The CDR3 is 16 amino acids. With V trimmed by 3 bases and J by 6 bases, 8 bases remained unmatched. The germline V gene has CDR1 MNHEY and CDR2 SMNVEV (reference sequence). CDR3 DNA: TGTGCCAGCAGTTTTACTAGCGGGAGTTATAAGGATACGCAGTATTTT. Translation: CASSFTSGSYKDTQYF.

This clonotype came up many times. V and J are TRBV6-1 and TRBJ1-2, with D possibly being TRBD1 (5 bases). Germline CDR1 and CDR2: MNHNS and SASEGT. Trimming took 8 bases from V and 8 from J, leaving 21 bases between them. There are 14 residues in the CDR3. The CDR3 protein is CASSGGTAAYGYTF. CDR3 bases: TGTGCCAGCTCTGGGGGGACGGCCGCATACGGCTACACCTTC.

This clonotype was counted ten times or more. The genes are TRBV10-1 and TRBJ1-4; D remains ambiguous. The CDR3 extends over 14 amino acids. With 4 bases removed from V and 6 bases from J, the gap between germline ends came to 12 bases. Germline V gene lookup returns CDR1 WNHNN and CDR2 SYGVQD (reference sequence). The CDR3 region has the DNA TGCGCCAGCAGTGTCATGGTCGCGGATGAAAAACTGTTTTTT. Amino acid sequence: CASSVMVADEKLFF.

The J gene is TRBJ2-7, the V gene TRBV7-9; TRBD1 or TRBD2 may be the D gene (5 bases each). The germline V and J ends were trimmed by 3 bases and 1 base, with 10 bases remaining between them. Germline V gene lookup returns CDR1 SEHNR and CDR2 FQNEAQ (reference sequence). CDR3 length: 14 residues. The CDR3 reads CASSLGRVSYEQYF. The DNA of the CDR3 is TGTGCCAGCAGCTTGGGACGGGTATCCTACGAGCAGTACTTC.

The V gene is TRBV19, the J gene TRBJ1-4; D is unresolved. The germline V gene encodes CDR1 LNHDA and CDR2 SQIVND (reference sequence). CDR3 length: 15 amino acids. V was cut by 9 bases and J by 4 bases, with 18 bases left in between. The CDR3 reads CASMGPGESNEKLFF. As DNA, the CDR3 is TGTGCCAGCATGGGTCCCGGGGAAAGTAATGAAAAACTGTTTTTT.

This clonotype was picked up many times. This chain links TRBV29-1 with TRBJ1-2; D unresolved. Germline V gene data show CDR1 as SQVTM and CDR2 as ANQGSEA. This CDR3 region has 14 residues. Trimming removed 3 bases from V and 6 bases from J, with 17 bases in between. The CDR3 nucleotides are TGCAGCGTTGATAGGCGACAACCAACAGATGGCTACACCTTC. Translation gives CSVDRRQPTDGYTF.

This clonotype was observed at least ten times. The chain recombines TRBV11-2 with TRBJ2-1, with D uncertain. The CDR3 has 15 amino acids. In germline, CDR1 is SGHAT, CDR2 FQNNGV. Trimming took 1 base from V and 1 from J, leaving 8 bases between them. The CDR3 reads CASSLVGDSYNEQFF. CDR3 in DNA: TGTGCCAGCAGCTTAGTTGGCGATTCCTACAATGAGCAGTTCTTC.

This clonotype came up many times. CDR3 nucleotides: TGCGCCAGCCACCCCTTCCCGGGACAGGGGAATGACCAGTACTTC. As protein: CASHPFPGQGNDQYF. The chain links TRBV5-1 to TRBJ2-5, with 10 bases identical to TRBD1. The germline V gene has CDR1 SGHRS and CDR2 YFSETQ. V was clipped by 7 bases and J by 10 bases; unmatched bases: 16. This CDR3 contains 15 residues.

Ten or more counts support this clonotype. This chain joins TRBV6-1 and TRBJ2-7; D not resolved. V was trimmed by 9 bases and J by 0 bases, leaving 12 bases between them. Germline V gene lookup returns CDR1 MNHNS and CDR2 SASEGT. This CDR3 has 13 residues. The CDR3 sequence: CASRPGGSYEQYF. The CDR3 DNA reads TGTGCCAGTAGGCCGGGCGGCTCCTACGAGCAGTACTTC.

CDR3 amino acids: CASSLGAGAPQETQYF. CDR3 sequence (DNA): TGTGCCAGCAGTTTAGGAGCGGGGGCTCCCCAAGAGACCCAGTACTTC. This chain links TRBV12-3 or TRBV12-4 with TRBJ2-5; 8 bases map to TRBD2. V lost 1 base, J lost 1 base, and 5 bases stayed unmatched. CDR3 length: 16 amino acids.

In its sample, this clonotype was seen a few times. The rearrangement joins TRBV20-1 to TRBJ1-2, with D hard to call. CDR1 and CDR2 from the germline V gene are DFQATT and SNEGSKA (reference sequence). CDR3 length equals 12 residues. Trimming took off 5 bases at V and 6 bases at J, with 13 bases between the two ends. In DNA, the CDR3 is TGCAGTGCTGGCGGACGCCCGGATGGCTACACCTTC. It translates to CSAGGRPDGYTF.

The chain couples TRBV7-9 to TRBJ1-1; TRBD1 matches 7 bases. Germline assignment: CDR1 SEHNR and CDR2 FQNEAQ (reference sequence). The CDR3 totals 15 residues. With V trimmed by 4 bases and J by 5 bases, 10 bases remained unmatched. The CDR3 nucleotides read TGTGCCAGCAGCTCCGGAAGTCGCAGGGGGACTGAAGCTTTCTTT. Amino acid sequence: CASSSGSRRGTEAFF.

This clonotype was recorded many times. The rearrangement uses TRBV27 and TRBJ2-7; no definite D call. This CDR3 spans 14 amino acids. Trimming left V 2 bases short and J 2 bases short, with 10 bases between. CDR1 and CDR2 (germline): MNHEY, SMNVEV (reference sequence). The CDR3 nucleotides are TGTGCCAGCAGTTTAGGCAGATCCACCTACGAGCAGTACTTC. Its protein is CASSLGRSTYEQYF.